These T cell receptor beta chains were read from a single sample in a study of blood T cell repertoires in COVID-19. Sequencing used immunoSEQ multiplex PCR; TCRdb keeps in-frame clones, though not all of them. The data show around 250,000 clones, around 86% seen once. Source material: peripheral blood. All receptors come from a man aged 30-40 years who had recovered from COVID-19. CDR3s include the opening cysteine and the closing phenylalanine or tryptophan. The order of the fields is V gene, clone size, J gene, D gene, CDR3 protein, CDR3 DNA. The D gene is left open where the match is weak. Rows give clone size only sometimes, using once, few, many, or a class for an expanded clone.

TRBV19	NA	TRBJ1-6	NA	CASSIDTVRGSPLHF	TGTGCCAGTAGTATAGACACGGTACGGGGGTCACCCCTCCACTTT
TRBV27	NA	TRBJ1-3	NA	CASSRGSGNTIYF	TGTGCCAGCAGCCGGGGGTCAGGAAACACCATATATTTT
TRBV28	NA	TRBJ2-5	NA	CASSPQGPRETQYF	TGTGCCAGCAGTCCACAGGGTCCTCGAGAGACCCAGTACTTC
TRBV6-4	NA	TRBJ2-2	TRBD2	CASSLNSGGAVGELFF	TGTGCCAGCAGTCTAAACAGCGGGGGGGCCGTCGGGGAGCTGTTTTTT
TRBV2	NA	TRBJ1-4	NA	CASSEDYNEKLFF	TGTGCCAGCAGTGAGGACTACAATGAAAAACTGTTTTTT
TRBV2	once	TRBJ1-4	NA	CASSLRQEIEKLFF	TGTGCCAGCAGCCTGAGACAGGAGATTGAAAAACTGTTTTTT
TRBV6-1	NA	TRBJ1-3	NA	CASSDLSSGNTIYF	TGTGCCAGCAGTGACCTGAGCTCTGGAAACACCATATATTTT
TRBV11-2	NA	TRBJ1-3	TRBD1	CASSPDRETGNTIYF	TGTGCCAGCAGCCCAGACAGGGAAACTGGAAACACCATATATTTT
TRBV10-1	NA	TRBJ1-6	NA	CASSEERGISPLHF	TGCGCCAGCAGTGAAGAAAGGGGGATCTCACCCCTCCACTTT
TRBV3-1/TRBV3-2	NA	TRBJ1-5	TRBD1	CASSLGTGGNQPQHF	TGTGCCAGCAGCCTCGGGACAGGGGGCAATCAGCCCCAGCATTTT
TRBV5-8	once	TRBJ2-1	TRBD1	CASSRDRYNEQFF	TGTGCCAGCAGCCGGGACAGGTACAATGAGCAGTTCTTC
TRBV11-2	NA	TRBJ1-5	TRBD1	CASTVRGQGQPQHF	TGTGCCAGCACTGTCAGGGGGCAAGGTCAGCCCCAGCATTTT
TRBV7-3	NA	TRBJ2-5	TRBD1	CASSLGDRGETQYF	TGTGCCAGCAGCTTAGGGGACAGGGGAGAGACCCAGTACTTC
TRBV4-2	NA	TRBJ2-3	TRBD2	CASSPRGSGEPTDTQYF	TGTGCCAGCAGCCCGAGGGGTAGCGGGGAGCCCACAGATACGCAGTATTTT
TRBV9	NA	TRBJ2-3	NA	CASSLGQRTDTQYF	TGTGCCAGCAGCTTAGGACAGCGCACAGATACGCAGTATTTT
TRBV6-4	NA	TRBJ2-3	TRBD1	CASSVTHRGPDTQYF	TGTGCCAGCAGTGTTACCCACAGGGGACCAGATACGCAGTATTTT
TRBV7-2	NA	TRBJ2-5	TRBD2	CASTLGGFWETQYF	TGTGCCAGCACCCTCGGGGGGTTTTGGGAGACCCAGTACTTC